The clone carrying this T cell receptor (beta chain) was seen a handful of times. Its antigen is as yet unknown. The sample is drawn from a study of vaccination and CD4 T cells after COVID-19. Study summary: Each of the control cultures got a CEFX pool, an HIV-1 Nef pool, or no peptide. Broader study findings: The authors identified 304 of 307 vaccine-specific clones in convalescent patients as spike mono-reactive. Convalescent participants were relatively few, and none had early post-infection timepoints studied.

The CDR3 spans 15 residues. V was clipped by 4 bases and J by 3 bases, with 16 bases between them. Germline V gene lookup returns CDR1 SGHTA and CDR2 FQGNSA. The treatment was: approximately nine-day PBMC culture with coronavirus spike peptide pools or control peptides (ViraFEST assay). With the Oncomine TCR Beta short-read assay, DNA from cultured CD4+ T cells was sequenced. Each CDR3 protein is one row after TCRdb ran MiXCR on the PCR reads. The sample lists 20,000 or so distinct CDR3 sequences; over 25% were seen once. This chain joins TRBV7-2 and TRBJ2-7; maybe TRBD2 (6 bases). Sequencing was done on a sample of cultured CD4+ T cells from blood. The receptor's source is a human donor with COVID-19. The CDR3 reads CASSYLTSGSYEQYF. The DNA of the CDR3 is TGTGCCAGCAGCTACCTAACTTCCGGGAGCTACGAGCAGTACTTC. Based on the CDR3 plus reference TRBV7-2 and TRBJ2-7, the full variable domain is GAGVSQSPSNKVTEKGKDVELRCDPISGHTALYWYRQSLGQGLEFLIYFQGNSAPDKSGLPSDRFSAERTGGSVSTLTIQRTQQEDSAVYLCASSYLTSGSYEQYFGPGTRLTVT.